These 32 T cell receptor beta chains were all obtained from the same sample, sequenced in a study of response to subunit inactivated influenza vaccine. TCRdb processed the RT-PCR reads anew with MiXCR; each CDR3 protein has one entry. Of about 780,000 distinct CDR3 sequences listed, around 20% are singletons. Sequenced material: PBMCs from blood, taken around 5 days after vaccination. The source of these receptors is a man aged 45-60 years who received an inactivated influenza vaccine.

This chain links TRBV12-3 or TRBV12-4 with TRBJ1-1; possible D gene TRBD1, 6 bases. The CDR3 covers 16 residues. V was shortened by 6 bases and J by 3 bases, with 20 bases between the two germline ends. The CDR3 region is CASSQIQGRIDTEAFF. CDR3 DNA: TGTGCCAGCAGCCAAATACAGGGTAGAATCGACACTGAAGCTTTCTTT.

The chain links TRBV5-1 to TRBJ2-2; D unclear. Trimming stripped 2 bases from V and 2 bases from J, with 4 bases between. This CDR3 spans 13 amino acids. The V gene's germline CDR1 is SGHRS and CDR2 YFSETQ. DNA of the CDR3: TGCGCCAGCAGCTTTTATAACACCGGGGAGCTGTTTTTT. Residues: CASSFYNTGELFF. The full variable domain, rest sourced from reference TRBV5-1 and TRBJ2-2, is KAGVTQTPRYLIKTRGQQVTLSCSPISGHRSVSWYQQTPGQGLQFLFEYFSETQRNKGNFPGRFSGRQFSNSRSEMNVSTLELGDSALYLCASSFYNTGELFFGEGSRLTVL.

This clonotype came up a few times. The chain is built from TRBV6-2 or TRBV6-3 and TRBJ2-1; 12 bases match TRBD2. This CDR3 comprises 17 residues. Germline V gene lookup returns CDR1 MNHEY and CDR2 SVGEGT. Unmatched junction bases numbered 14, after V lost 6 bases and J lost 8 bases. CDR3 nucleotide sequence: TGTGCCAGCAGCGAACTACCTAGCGGGGGGGCGAGGGATGAGCAGTTCTTC. Protein: CASSELPSGGARDEQFF.

This clonotype has a handful of counts. In DNA, the CDR3 is TGTGCCAGCAGCTTAGTTGGTGGCGCGGGGGATACGCAGTATTTT. Amino acid sequence: CASSLVGGAGDTQYF. The genes are TRBV7-9 and TRBJ2-3, with D possibly matching TRBD2 (6 bases). CDR3 size: 15 residues. Germline V gene sequence: CDR1 SEHNR, CDR2 FQNEAQ (reference sequence). Trimming left V 1 base short and J 6 bases short, with 14 bases between. Using reference TRBV7-9 and TRBJ2-3 for the parts outside the CDR3, the full variable domain is DTGVSQNPRHKITKRGQNVTFRCDPISEHNRLYWYRQTLGQGPEFLTYFQNEAQLEKSRLLSDRFSAERPKGSFSTLEIQRTEQGDSAMYLCASSLVGGAGDTQYFGPGTRLTVL.

This clonotype appeared a few times. The chain links TRBV25-1 to TRBJ2-5; no firm D call. Trimming removed 6 bases at V and 2 bases at J, with 13 bases between. The CDR3 length is 14 residues. The germline gives CDR1 MGHDK, CDR2 SYGVNS. CDR3 sequence: CASRGMTHQETQYF. DNA of the CDR3: TGTGCCAGCAGGGGGATGACACATCAAGAGACCCAGTACTTC.

CDR3 loop: CASSSRRGDYEQYF. CDR3 in DNA: TGCGCCAGCAGCTCCCGCAGGGGGGACTACGAGCAGTACTTC. The chain recombines TRBV5-1 with TRBJ2-7; TRBD1 might be the D (7 bases). Germline V lookup: CDR1 SGHRS, CDR2 YFSETQ. The V end lost 3 bases, the J end lost 3 bases, and 13 bases lay between the germline ends. This CDR3 is built from 14 residues.

This clonotype was observed a few times. This chain joins TRBV5-1 and TRBJ2-7; 9 nucleotides line up with TRBD2. V gave up 0 bases and J gave up 3 bases; unmatched junction bases: 4. The CDR3 runs to 15 residues. Germline loops: CDR1 SGHRS, CDR2 YFSETQ. The CDR3 is CASSLEVAGVYEQYF. CDR3 in DNA: TGCGCCAGCAGCTTGGAAGTAGCGGGAGTCTACGAGCAGTACTTC.

This sequence joins TRBV20-1 and TRBJ2-1; tentative D call: TRBD2 (6 bases). The CDR3 is 11 amino acids. V lost 1 base and J lost 11, with 9 bases in between. Germline-derived CDR1 and CDR2 are DFQATT and SNEGSKA (reference sequence). CDR3 DNA: TGCAGTGCTAGAGTCCGGGGGAAGCAGTTCTTC. Amino acids: CSARVRGKQFF.

This clonotype showed up just a few times. This sequence joins TRBV6-5 and TRBJ1-1; perhaps TRBD1 as D (6 bases). Per germline, CDR1 MNHEY and CDR2 SVGAGI. The CDR3 consists of 16 residues. V shed 0 bases and J shed 1 base, with 12 bases lying between them. Written as DNA, the CDR3 is TGTGCCAGCAGTTACTCCGGGGGGCGCCGGAACACTGAAGCTTTCTTT. This encodes CASSYSGGRRNTEAFF.

V and J are TRBV6-1 and TRBJ2-1; 7 nucleotides match TRBD2. Germline V gives CDR1 MNHNS, CDR2 SASEGT. This CDR3 is 13 amino acids long. J gave up 14 bases and V 5 bases, and 12 bases lay outside the gene matches. The CDR3 region has the DNA TGTGCCAGCAGTCGGGGCGTCGGGAGGATGGAGTTCTTC. Protein product: CASSRGVGRMEFF.

This clonotype was found many times. The chain joins TRBV19 to TRBJ1-5; tentative D call: TRBD1 (5 bases). Germline loops: CDR1 LNHDA, CDR2 SQIVND (reference sequence). Trimming pared 1 base from V and 0 bases from J, leaving 7 bases between. The CDR3 covers 15 residues. This CDR3 reads CASSIAGGSNQPQHF. CDR3 nucleotides: TGTGCCAGTAGTATAGCCGGGGGTAGCAATCAGCCCCAGCATTTT.

The table lists this clonotype with many counts. The rearrangement links TRBV20-1 to TRBJ2-1; no definite D call. The germline V gene encodes CDR1 DFQATT and CDR2 SNEGSKA (reference sequence). Trimming removed 5 bases at V and 3 bases at J, with 2 bases between. CDR3 size: 10 residues. For the CDR3, the DNA is TGCAGTGCTTTCTACAATGAGCAGTTCTTC. This codes for CSAFYNEQFF.

The chain combines TRBV20-1 with TRBJ2-2, with D possibly matching TRBD2 (6 bases). The V and J ends lost 5 bases and 4 bases respectively, with 14 bases between them. Looked up from germline, CDR1 is DFQATT and CDR2 is SNEGSKA (reference sequence). CDR3 length: 14 residues. The CDR3 DNA reads as TGCAGTGCTCAACACGGAGGGAGCACCGGGGAGCTGTTTTTT. Protein: CSAQHGGSTGELFF.

This chain uses TRBV6-2 or TRBV6-3 with TRBJ2-7; TRBD1 matches at 8 bases. The CDR3 runs 16 residues. From germline, CDR1 is MNHEY and CDR2 SVGEGT. V dropped 2 bases and J dropped 4; count of bases not matched to a gene: 10. The CDR3 DNA follows: TGTGCCAGCAGTTACCCCGCCGGGACAGGCTCATACGAGCAGTACTTC. Translating it yields CASSYPAGTGSYEQYF.

This clonotype showed up just a few times. The J gene is TRBJ1-4, the V gene TRBV5-1, with 9 positions matching TRBD1. Germline V gene data show CDR1 as SGHRS and CDR2 as YFSETQ. This CDR3 is 15 amino acids long. V dropped 4 bases and J dropped 8; count of bases not matched to a gene: 9. The CDR3 DNA reads TGCGCCAGCAGCGGGACAGGGATGGAGTCGGAAAAACTGTTTTTT. Protein product: CASSGTGMESEKLFF.

This clonotype was recorded a few times. The chain links TRBV6-1 to TRBJ2-2; 7 bases match TRBD1. The CDR3 is 15 residues long. Germline V gives CDR1 MNHNS, CDR2 SASEGT. Germline trimming cut 7 bases from V and 1 base from J; bases unmatched to any gene: 6. The CDR3 reads CASMPGQRNTGELFF. DNA for the CDR3: TGTGCCAGCATGCCGGGACAGAGGAACACCGGGGAGCTGTTTTTT.

The chain recombines TRBV10-3 with TRBJ1-1; 7 bases agree with TRBD1. The CDR3 sequence is 14 residues long. Trimming cost V 2 bases and J 5 bases; bases outside gene matches: 5. Germline V gene sequence: CDR1 ENHRY, CDR2 SYGVKD. CDR3 DNA sequence: TGTGCCATCAGTGAGGGAGGGGGCGCGACTGAAGCTTTCTTT. Protein product: CAISEGGGATEAFF.

The V and J genes are TRBV7-2 and TRBJ2-3, with 16 bases fitting TRBD2. V shed 5 bases, J shed 6 bases, and the junction held 8 bases outside the gene matches. The germline CDR1 and CDR2 sequences are SGHTA and FQGNSA. The CDR3 consists of 17 residues. In DNA, the CDR3 is TGTGCCAGCAGCGCCGGGACTAGCGGGAGGGCCTGGGATACGCAGTATTTT. Its protein product is CASSAGTSGRAWDTQYF.

The V call is TRBV12-3 or TRBV12-4, the J call TRBJ2-7; possibly TRBD2 for D (5 bases). V dropped 6 bases and J dropped 0 bases, with 12 bases sitting between them. The CDR3 is made up of 14 amino acids. CDR3 DNA sequence: TGTGCCAGCAGGTCGAGCGGTAACTCCTACGAGCAGTACTTC. This gives the protein CASRSSGNSYEQYF.

This sequence joins TRBV10-1 and TRBJ2-3; D is perhaps TRBD1 (5 bases). CDR1 is WNHNN and CDR2 is SYGVQD in the germline V gene (reference sequence). V dropped 8 bases and J dropped 4 bases, with 19 bases sitting between them. The CDR3 is 15 residues long. DNA of the CDR3: TGCGCCAGCCCCGATGGCAGGGATAGTGCAGATACGCAGTATTTT. This encodes CASPDGRDSADTQYF.

This clonotype was observed a handful of times. The CDR3 is CASRDPDNEQFF. CDR3 DNA sequence: TGTGCCAGCAGGGACCCAGACAATGAGCAGTTCTTC. V and J are TRBV2 and TRBJ2-1; D call uncertain. Trimming left V 6 bases short and J 5 bases short, with 8 bases between. The CDR3 consists of 12 residues. Per the germline V gene, CDR1 is SNHLY and CDR2 is FYNNEI.

The chain couples TRBV6-5 to TRBJ2-5, with 10 bases that match TRBD1. This CDR3 is 16 amino acids long. V trimming: 4 bases; J trimming: 5 bases; junction bases outside the gene matches: 10. CDR1 MNHEY and CDR2 SVGAGI come from the germline V gene. CDR3 loop: CASSSSRDRGRETQYF. CDR3 sequence (DNA): TGTGCCAGCAGTTCGTCCCGGGACAGGGGCCGGGAGACCCAGTACTTC.

This clonotype came up a few times. V usage is TRBV4-1 and J usage is TRBJ1-2; D remains ambiguous. Between the trimmed V and J ends, which lost 0 bases and 4 bases, there was a span of 12 bases. CDR3 length: 15 amino acids. Germline CDR1 reads MGHRA; CDR2 reads YSYEKL. CDR3 nucleotides: TGCGCCAGCAGCCAAGATCCGGGTATAAGCTATGGCTACACCTTC. Translation gives CASSQDPGISYGYTF.

At least ten counts were recorded for this clonotype. The rearrangement uses TRBV5-1 and TRBJ2-1; a weak D match, TRBD1 (5 bases). Germline V gene sequence: CDR1 SGHRS, CDR2 YFSETQ. The V end lost 2 bases, the J end lost 7 bases, and 13 bases lay between the germline ends. This CDR3 contains 14 residues. CDR3 protein: CASSFQGRANEQFF. CDR3 in DNA: TGCGCCAGCAGCTTTCAGGGCAGGGCTAATGAGCAGTTCTTC.

This clonotype showed up just a few times. The chain combines TRBV20-1 with TRBJ2-7; weak D call: TRBD1 (6 bases). Trimming left V 3 bases short and J 5 bases short, with 11 bases between. Per germline, CDR1 DFQATT and CDR2 SNEGSKA (reference sequence). The CDR3 length is 12 residues. This CDR3 is CSASPRGDEQYF. The CDR3 coding sequence is TGCAGTGCTAGCCCCAGGGGTGACGAGCAGTACTTC.

V gene TRBV12-3 or TRBV12-4 combines with J gene TRBJ2-5; weak D call: TRBD2 (7 bases). This CDR3 is 14 amino acids long. V was shortened by 10 bases and J by 1 base, with 16 bases between the two germline ends. In DNA form, the CDR3 reads TGTGCCACGCGAAGGGGGGAGGGCCAAGAGACCCAGTACTTC. This translates into CATRRGEGQETQYF.

The CDR3 DNA reads TGTGCCAGCAGTGTAATGATGGACCGTAGCAATCAGCCCCAGCATTTT. Its translation: CASSVMMDRSNQPQHF. The chain has TRBV6-1 and TRBJ1-5; no clear D. The CDR3 is 16 residues long. Germline V gene sequence: CDR1 MNHNS, CDR2 SASEGT. Trimming removed 4 bases at V and 0 bases at J, with 13 bases between.

The J gene is TRBJ1-5, the V gene TRBV4-3; D ambiguous. CDR1 and CDR2 from the germline V gene are LGHNA and YSLEER. The CDR3 contains 15 residues. Trimming took 0 bases from V and 0 from J, leaving 6 bases between them. CDR3 protein: CASSQDGDSNQPQHF. CDR3 bases: TGCGCCAGCAGCCAAGACGGGGATAGCAATCAGCCCCAGCATTTT.

This clonotype was seen only a few times. The V and J genes are TRBV28 and TRBJ2-1, with D possibly matching TRBD2 (6 bases). Germline lookup yields CDR1 MDHEN and CDR2 SYDVKM. Trimming pared 4 bases from V and 7 bases from J, leaving 14 bases between. The CDR3 extends over 14 amino acids. The CDR3 DNA follows: TGTGCCAGCAGTTCTAGGGGAGGATTAAATGAGCAGTTCTTC. This codes for CASSSRGGLNEQFF.

This clonotype has only a few counts. The chain combines TRBV4-3 with TRBJ2-7, with 9 bases identical to TRBD2. Germline values: CDR1 LGHNA, CDR2 YSLEER. The CDR3 runs 16 residues. V lost 1 base and J lost 2; bases outside the gene matches: 6. CDR3 region: CASSQGRLAGTYEQYF. In nucleotides, the CDR3 is TGCGCCAGCAGCCAAGGTAGGCTAGCGGGAACCTACGAGCAGTACTTC.

This clonotype was seen a few times. This chain joins TRBV20-1 and TRBJ2-7; 9 bases map to TRBD1. CDR1 DFQATT and CDR2 SNEGSKA come from the germline V gene (reference sequence). This CDR3 is built from 18 residues. V was clipped by 0 bases and J by 3 bases; unmatched bases: 15. CDR3 in amino acids: CSARDYRSTGTGYYEQYF. The CDR3 coding sequence is TGCAGTGCTAGAGATTACCGCTCTACCGGGACAGGGTACTACGAGCAGTACTTC.

The chain combines TRBV4-2 with TRBJ2-1; 8 nucleotides match TRBD2. The V gene end was trimmed by 7 bases and the J gene end by 8 bases; junction bases not matched to a gene: 16. Germline CDR1 LGHNA, CDR2 YNFKEQ. This CDR3 has 16 residues. The CDR3 DNA reads TGTGCCAGCACAGATCCTCTGGCGGGAGGCGGGGATGAGCAGTTCTTC. Translated, it gives CASTDPLAGGGDEQFF.